The T cell receptor (beta chain) under discussion was sequenced for a study of cytomegalovirus exposure and HLA in healthy donors. The PCR employed 60 Vbeta primers together with 13 Jbeta primers. Using immunoSEQ multiplex PCR, the repertoire was profiled, and TCRdb retains in-frame clones only, with some absent. The sample carries around 110,000 clones, 70% to 75% recorded once. V was trimmed by 1 base and J by 6 bases, leaving 9 bases between them. CDR3 length equals 13 residues. The germline gives CDR1 SEHNR, CDR2 FQNEAQ (reference sequence). The sample taken for sequencing was PBMCs. This sequence joins TRBV7-9 and TRBJ1-2; maybe TRBD1 (6 bases). The TCR originated in a young woman in good health and CMV-seronegative. CDR3 sequence (DNA): TGTGCCAGCAGCTTAGGGTCAGGGGATGGCTACACCTTC. Translation: CASSLGSGDGYTF.